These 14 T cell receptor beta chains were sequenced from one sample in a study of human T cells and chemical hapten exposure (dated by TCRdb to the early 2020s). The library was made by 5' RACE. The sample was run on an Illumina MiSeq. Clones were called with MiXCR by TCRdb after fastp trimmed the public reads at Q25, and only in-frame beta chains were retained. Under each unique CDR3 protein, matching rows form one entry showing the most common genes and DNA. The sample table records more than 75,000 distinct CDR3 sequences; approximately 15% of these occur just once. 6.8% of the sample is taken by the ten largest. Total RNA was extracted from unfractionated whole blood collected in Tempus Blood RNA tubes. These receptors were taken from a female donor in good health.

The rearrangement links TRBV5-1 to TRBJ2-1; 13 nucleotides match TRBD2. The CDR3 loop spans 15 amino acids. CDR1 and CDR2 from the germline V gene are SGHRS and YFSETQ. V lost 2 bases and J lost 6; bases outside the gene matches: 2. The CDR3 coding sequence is TGCGCCAGCAGCTTACTAGCGGGGGGGAGCAATGAGCAGTTCTTC. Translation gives CASSLLAGGSNEQFF.

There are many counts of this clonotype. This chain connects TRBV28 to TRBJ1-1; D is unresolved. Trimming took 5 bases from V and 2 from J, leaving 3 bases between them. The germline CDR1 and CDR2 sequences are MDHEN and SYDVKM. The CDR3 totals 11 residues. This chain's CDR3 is CASSRNTEAFF. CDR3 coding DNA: TGTGCCAGCAGTCGAAACACTGAAGCTTTCTTT. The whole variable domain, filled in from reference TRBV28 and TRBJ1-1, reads DVKVTQSSRYLVKRTGEKVFLECVQDMDHENMFWYRQDPGLGLRLIYFSYDVKMKEKGDIPEGYSVSREKKERFSLILESASTNQTSMYLCASSRNTEAFFGQGTRLTVV.

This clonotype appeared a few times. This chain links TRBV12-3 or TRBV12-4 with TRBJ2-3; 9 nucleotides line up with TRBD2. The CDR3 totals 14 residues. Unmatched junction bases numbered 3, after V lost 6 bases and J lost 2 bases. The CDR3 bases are TGTGCCAGCAGAACTAGCGGGCCCACAGATACGCAGTATTTT. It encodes CASRTSGPTDTQYF.

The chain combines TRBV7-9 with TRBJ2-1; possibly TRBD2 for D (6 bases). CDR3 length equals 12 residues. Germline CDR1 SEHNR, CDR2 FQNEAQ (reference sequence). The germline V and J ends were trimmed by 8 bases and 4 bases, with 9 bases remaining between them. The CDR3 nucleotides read TGTGCCAGCTTCGGAGGGTACAATGAGCAGTTCTTC. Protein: CASFGGYNEQFF. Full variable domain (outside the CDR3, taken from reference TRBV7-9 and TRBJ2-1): DTGVSQNPRHKITKRGQNVTFRCDPISEHNRLYWYRQTLGQGPEFLTYFQNEAQLEKSRLLSDRFSAERPKGSFSTLEIQRTEQGDSAMYLCASFGGYNEQFFGPGTRLTVL.

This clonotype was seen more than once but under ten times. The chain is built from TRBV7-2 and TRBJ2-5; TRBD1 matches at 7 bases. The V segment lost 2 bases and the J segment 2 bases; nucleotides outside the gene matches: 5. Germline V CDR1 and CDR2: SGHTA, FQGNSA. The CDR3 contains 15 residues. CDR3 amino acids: CASSLLGQLQETQYF. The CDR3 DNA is TGTGCCAGCAGCTTACTGGGACAGTTACAAGAGACCCAGTACTTC.

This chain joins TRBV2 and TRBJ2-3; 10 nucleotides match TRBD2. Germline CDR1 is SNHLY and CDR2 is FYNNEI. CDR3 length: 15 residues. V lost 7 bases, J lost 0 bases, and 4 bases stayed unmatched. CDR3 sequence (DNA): TGTGCCAGCACTGGACTAGCGGTGAGCACAGATACGCAGTATTTT. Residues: CASTGLAVSTDTQYF.

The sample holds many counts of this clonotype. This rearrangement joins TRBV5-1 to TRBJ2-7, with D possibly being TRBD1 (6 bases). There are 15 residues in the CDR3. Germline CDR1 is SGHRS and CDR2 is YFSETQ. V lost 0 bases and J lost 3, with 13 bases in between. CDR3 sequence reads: CASSLDAGAFYEQYF. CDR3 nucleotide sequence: TGCGCCAGCAGCTTGGATGCAGGGGCCTTCTACGAGCAGTACTTC. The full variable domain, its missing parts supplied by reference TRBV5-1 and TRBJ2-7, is KAGVTQTPRYLIKTRGQQVTLSCSPISGHRSVSWYQQTPGQGLQFLFEYFSETQRNKGNFPGRFSGRQFSNSRSEMNVSTLELGDSALYLCASSLDAGAFYEQYFGPGTRLTVT.

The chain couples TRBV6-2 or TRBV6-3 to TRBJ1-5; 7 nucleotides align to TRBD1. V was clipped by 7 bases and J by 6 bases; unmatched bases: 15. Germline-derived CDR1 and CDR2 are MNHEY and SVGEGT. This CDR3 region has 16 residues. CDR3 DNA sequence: TGTGCCAGCACCCCTTCTTCACAGGGGAATAGTCAGCCCCAGCATTTT. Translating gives CASTPSSQGNSQPQHF.

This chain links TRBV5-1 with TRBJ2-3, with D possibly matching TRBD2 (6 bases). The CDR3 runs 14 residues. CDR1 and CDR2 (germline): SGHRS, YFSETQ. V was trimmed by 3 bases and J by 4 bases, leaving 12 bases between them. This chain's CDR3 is CASSSPSDPDTQYF. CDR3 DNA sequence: TGCGCCAGCAGCTCCCCTAGCGACCCAGATACGCAGTATTTT. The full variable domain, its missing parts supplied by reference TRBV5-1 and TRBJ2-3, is KAGVTQTPRYLIKTRGQQVTLSCSPISGHRSVSWYQQTPGQGLQFLFEYFSETQRNKGNFPGRFSGRQFSNSRSEMNVSTLELGDSALYLCASSSPSDPDTQYFGPGTRLTVL.

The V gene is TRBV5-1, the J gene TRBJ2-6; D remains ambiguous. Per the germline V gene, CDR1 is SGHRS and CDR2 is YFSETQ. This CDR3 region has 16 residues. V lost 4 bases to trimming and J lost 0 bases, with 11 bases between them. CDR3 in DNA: TGCGCCAGCAGCCTCGGAGTGGTCTCTGGGGCCAACGTCCTGACTTTC. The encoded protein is CASSLGVVSGANVLTF.

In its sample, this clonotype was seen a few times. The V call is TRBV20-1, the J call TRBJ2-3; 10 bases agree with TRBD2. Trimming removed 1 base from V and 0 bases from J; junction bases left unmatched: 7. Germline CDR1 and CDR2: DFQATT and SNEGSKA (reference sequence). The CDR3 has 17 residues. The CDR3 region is CSARGGASGRSTDTQYF. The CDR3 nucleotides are TGCAGTGCTAGAGGAGGGGCTAGCGGGAGAAGCACAGATACGCAGTATTTT.

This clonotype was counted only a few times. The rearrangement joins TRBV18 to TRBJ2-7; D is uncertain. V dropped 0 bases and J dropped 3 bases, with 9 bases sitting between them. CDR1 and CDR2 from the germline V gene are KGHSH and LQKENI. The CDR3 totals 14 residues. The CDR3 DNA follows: TGTGCCAGCTCACCACCGCCAGAATACTACGAGCAGTACTTC. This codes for CASSPPPEYYEQYF.

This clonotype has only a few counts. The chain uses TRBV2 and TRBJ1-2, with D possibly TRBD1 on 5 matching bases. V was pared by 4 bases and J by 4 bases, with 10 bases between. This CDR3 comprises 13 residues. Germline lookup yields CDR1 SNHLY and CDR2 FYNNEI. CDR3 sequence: CASSVGGFYGYTF. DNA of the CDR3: TGTGCCAGCAGTGTCGGGGGATTCTATGGCTACACCTTC.

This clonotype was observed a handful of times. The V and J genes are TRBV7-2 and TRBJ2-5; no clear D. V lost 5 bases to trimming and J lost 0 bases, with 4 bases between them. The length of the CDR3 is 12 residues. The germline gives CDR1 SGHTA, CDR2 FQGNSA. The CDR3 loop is CASSGHQETQYF. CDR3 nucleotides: TGTGCCAGCAGCGGACACCAAGAGACCCAGTACTTC.